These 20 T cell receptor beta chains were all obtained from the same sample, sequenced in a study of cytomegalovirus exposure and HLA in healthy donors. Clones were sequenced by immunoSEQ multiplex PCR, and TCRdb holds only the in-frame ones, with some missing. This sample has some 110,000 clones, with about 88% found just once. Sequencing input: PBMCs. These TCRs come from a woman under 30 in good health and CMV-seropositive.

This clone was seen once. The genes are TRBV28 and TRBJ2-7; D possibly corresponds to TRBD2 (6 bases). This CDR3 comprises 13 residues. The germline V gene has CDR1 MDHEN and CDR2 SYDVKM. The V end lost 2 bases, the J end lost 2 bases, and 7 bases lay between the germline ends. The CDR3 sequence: CASSLAGTYEQYV. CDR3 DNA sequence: TGTGCCAGCAGTTTAGCGGGGACCTACGAGCAGTACGTC.

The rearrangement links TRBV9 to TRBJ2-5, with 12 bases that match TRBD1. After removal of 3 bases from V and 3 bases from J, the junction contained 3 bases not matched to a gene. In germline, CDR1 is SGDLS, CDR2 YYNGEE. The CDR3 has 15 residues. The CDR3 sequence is CASSAGTGGEETQYF. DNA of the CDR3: TGTGCCAGCAGCGCCGGGACAGGGGGCGAAGAGACCCAGTACTTC.

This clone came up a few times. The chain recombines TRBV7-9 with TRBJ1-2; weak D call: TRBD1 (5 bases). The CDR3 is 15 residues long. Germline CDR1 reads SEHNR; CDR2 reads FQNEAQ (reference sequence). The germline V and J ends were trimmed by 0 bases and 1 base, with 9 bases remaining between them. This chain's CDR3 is CASSLAHGGNYGYTF. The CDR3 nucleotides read TGTGCCAGCAGCTTAGCTCACGGGGGTAACTATGGCTACACCTTC.

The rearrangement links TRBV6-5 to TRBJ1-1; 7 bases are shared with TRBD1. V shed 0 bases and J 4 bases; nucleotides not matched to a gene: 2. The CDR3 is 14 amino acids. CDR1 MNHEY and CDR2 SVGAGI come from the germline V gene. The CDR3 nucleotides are TGTGCCAGCAGTTACTCGAGACAGGGCACTGAAGCTTTCTTT. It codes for CASSYSRQGTEAFF.

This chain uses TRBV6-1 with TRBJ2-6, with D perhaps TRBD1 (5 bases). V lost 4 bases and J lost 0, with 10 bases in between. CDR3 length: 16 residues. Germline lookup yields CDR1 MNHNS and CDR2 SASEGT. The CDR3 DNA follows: TGTGCCAGCAGTGTGACAGAGGTCTCTGGGGCCAACGTCCTGACTTTC. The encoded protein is CASSVTEVSGANVLTF.

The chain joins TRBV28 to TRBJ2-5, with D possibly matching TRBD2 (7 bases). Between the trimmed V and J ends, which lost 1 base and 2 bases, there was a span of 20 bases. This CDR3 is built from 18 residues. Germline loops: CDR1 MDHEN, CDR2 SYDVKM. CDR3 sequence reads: CASSLFRWRGRRQETQYF. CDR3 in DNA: TGTGCCAGCAGTTTATTCCGCTGGCGGGGGCGGCGACAAGAGACCCAGTACTTC.

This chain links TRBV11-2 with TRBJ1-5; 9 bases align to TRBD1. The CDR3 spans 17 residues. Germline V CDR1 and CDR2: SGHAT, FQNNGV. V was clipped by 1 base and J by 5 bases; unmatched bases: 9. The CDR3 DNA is TGTGCCAGCAGCTTAGGATCAGGGACAGGGTTCGATCAGCCCCAGCATTTT. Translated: CASSLGSGTGFDQPQHF. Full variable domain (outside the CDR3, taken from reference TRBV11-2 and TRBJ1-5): EAGVAQSPRYKIIEKRQSVAFWCNPISGHATLYWYQQILGQGPKLLIQFQNNGVVDDSQLPKDRFSAERLKGVDSTLKIQPAKLEDSAVYLCASSLGSGTGFDQPQHFGDGTRLSIL.

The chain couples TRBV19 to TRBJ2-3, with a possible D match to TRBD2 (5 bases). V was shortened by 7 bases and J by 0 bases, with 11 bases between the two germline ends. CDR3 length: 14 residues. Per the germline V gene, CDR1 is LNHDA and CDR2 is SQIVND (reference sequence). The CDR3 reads CASKSTGSTDTQYF. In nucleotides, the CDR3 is TGTGCCAGTAAGTCAACGGGGAGCACAGATACGCAGTATTTT. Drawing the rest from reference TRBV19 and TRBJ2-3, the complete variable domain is DGGITQSPKYLFRKEGQNVTLSCEQNLNHDAMYWYRQDPGQGLRLIYYSQIVNDFQKGDIAEGYSVSREKKESFPLTVTSAQKNPTAFYLCASKSTGSTDTQYFGPGTRLTVL.

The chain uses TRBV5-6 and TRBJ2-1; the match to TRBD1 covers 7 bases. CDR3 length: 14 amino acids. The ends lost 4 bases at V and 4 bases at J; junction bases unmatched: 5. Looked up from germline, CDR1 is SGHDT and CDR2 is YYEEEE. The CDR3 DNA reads TGTGCCAGCAGCGGTAGGGACAGTTACAATGAGCAGTTCTTC. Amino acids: CASSGRDSYNEQFF.

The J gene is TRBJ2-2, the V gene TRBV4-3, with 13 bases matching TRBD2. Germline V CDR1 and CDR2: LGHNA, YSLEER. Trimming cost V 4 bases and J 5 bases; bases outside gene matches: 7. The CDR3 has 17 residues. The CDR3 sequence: CASSRRLAGGPTGELFF. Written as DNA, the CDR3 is TGCGCCAGCAGCCGAAGACTAGCGGGGGGACCAACCGGGGAGCTGTTTTTT.

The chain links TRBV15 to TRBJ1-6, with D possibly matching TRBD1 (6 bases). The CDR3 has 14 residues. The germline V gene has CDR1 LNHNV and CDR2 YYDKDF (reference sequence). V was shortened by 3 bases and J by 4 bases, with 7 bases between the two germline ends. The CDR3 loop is CATSRDSYNSPLHF. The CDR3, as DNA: TGTGCCACCAGCAGGGACAGTTATAATTCACCCCTCCACTTT.

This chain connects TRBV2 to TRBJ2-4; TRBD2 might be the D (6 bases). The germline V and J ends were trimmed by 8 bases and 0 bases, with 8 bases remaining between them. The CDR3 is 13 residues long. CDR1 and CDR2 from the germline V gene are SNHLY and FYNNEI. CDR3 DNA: TGTGCCAGCCGGAGGGGAGCCAAAAACATTCAGTACTTC. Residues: CASRRGAKNIQYF.

The CDR3: CASSWGWSGVDYGYTF. For the CDR3, the DNA is TGTGCCAGCAGTTGGGGCTGGAGTGGGGTGGACTATGGCTACACCTTC. This sequence joins TRBV28 and TRBJ1-2, with a weak D call TRBD1 (5 bases). V was clipped by 4 bases and J by 3 bases, with 18 bases between them. This CDR3 has 16 residues. Germline values: CDR1 MDHEN, CDR2 SYDVKM.

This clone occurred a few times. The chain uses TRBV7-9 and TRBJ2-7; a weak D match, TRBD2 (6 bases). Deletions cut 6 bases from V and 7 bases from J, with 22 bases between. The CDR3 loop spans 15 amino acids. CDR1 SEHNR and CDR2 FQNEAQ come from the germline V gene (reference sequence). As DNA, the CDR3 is TGTGCCAGCAGTAACCCGGGACTGGCGCTTCTGGAGCAGTACTTC. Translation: CASSNPGLALLEQYF.

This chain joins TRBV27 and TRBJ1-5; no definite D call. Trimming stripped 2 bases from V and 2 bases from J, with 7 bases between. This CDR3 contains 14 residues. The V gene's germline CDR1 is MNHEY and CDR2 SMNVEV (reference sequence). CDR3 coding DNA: TGTGCCAGCAGTTTAAAGAGTGGCAATCAGCCCCAGCATTTT. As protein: CASSLKSGNQPQHF.

The CDR3 region is CASSQDSPGEGETQYF. Here the CDR3 DNA reads TGTGCCAGCAGCCAAGATAGCCCCGGGGAGGGAGAGACCCAGTACTTC. The chain carries TRBV4-2 and TRBJ2-5; 7 nucleotides align to TRBD2. V lost 0 bases, J lost 4 bases, and 8 bases stayed unmatched. The CDR3 is made up of 16 amino acids. Looked up from germline, CDR1 is LGHNA and CDR2 is YNFKEQ.

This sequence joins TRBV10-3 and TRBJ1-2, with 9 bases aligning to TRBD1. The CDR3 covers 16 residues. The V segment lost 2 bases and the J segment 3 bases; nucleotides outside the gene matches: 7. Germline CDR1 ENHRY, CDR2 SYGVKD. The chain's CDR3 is CAISEGVQGAYYGYTF. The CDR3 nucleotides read TGTGCCATCAGTGAGGGAGTACAGGGGGCCTACTATGGCTACACCTTC.

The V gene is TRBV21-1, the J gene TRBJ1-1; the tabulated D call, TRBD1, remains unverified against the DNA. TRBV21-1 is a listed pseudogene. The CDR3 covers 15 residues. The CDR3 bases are TGTGCCAGCAGCAAGGGACAGGGGTATTTGACTGAAGCTTTCTTT. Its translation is CASSKGQGYLTEAFF.

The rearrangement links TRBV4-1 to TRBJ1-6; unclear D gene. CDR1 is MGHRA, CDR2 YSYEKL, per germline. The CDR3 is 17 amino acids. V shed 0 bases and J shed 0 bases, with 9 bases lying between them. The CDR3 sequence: CASSQDPPNSYNSPLHF. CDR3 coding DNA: TGCGCCAGCAGCCAAGATCCCCCTAACTCCTATAATTCACCCCTCCACTTT.

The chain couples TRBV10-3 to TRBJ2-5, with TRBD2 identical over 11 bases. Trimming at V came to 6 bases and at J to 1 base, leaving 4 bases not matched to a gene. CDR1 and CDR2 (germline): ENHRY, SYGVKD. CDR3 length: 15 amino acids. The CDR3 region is CAISLLAGGQETQYF. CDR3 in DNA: TGTGCCATCAGCTTGCTAGCGGGGGGCCAAGAGACCCAGTACTTC.